The 26 T cell receptor beta chains given below trace back to one sample, sequenced in a study of shared clonotypes between healthy human individuals. Only in-frame clones appear in the TCRdb table, and some are missing; sequencing was by immunoSEQ multiplex PCR. This sample has roughly 2 million clones, with roughly 95% found just once. The naive CD8 population came from CD45RO-negative cells selected for CCR7, without terminally differentiated effector memory CD45RA+ cells. Source material: naive CD8+ T cells sorted from blood. Receptors were obtained from a man younger than 30 in good health.

V is TRBV12-1 and J is TRBJ2-7; TRBD1 is taken as the D call from the table, unchecked against the DNA. TRBV12-1 is shown as a pseudogene. The CDR3 is 12 amino acids. CDR3 protein: CASSFGSGEQYF. In DNA, the CDR3 is TGTGCCAGCAGCTTTGGTTCAGGGGAGCAGTACTTC.

The J gene is TRBJ1-6, the V gene TRBV2, with D perhaps TRBD1 (6 bases). Trimming removed 10 bases from V and 8 bases from J, with 15 bases in between. Per the germline V gene, CDR1 is SNHLY and CDR2 is FYNNEI. CDR3 length: 13 amino acids. CDR3 amino acids: CANTQGSYSPLHF. CDR3 in DNA: TGTGCCAACACGCAGGGGTCCTATTCACCCCTCCACTTT.

V and J are TRBV12-1 and TRBJ1-5. TRBV12-1 is a recognized pseudogene. This CDR3 has 16 residues. CDR3: CASSFANGGVNQPQHF. For the CDR3, the DNA is TGTGCCAGCAGCTTTGCGAACGGGGGGGTAAATCAGCCCCAGCATTTT.

The chain uses TRBV9 and TRBJ2-1; D not certain. CDR3 size: 15 residues. Between the trimmed V and J ends, which lost 0 bases and 2 bases, there was a span of 9 bases. Per the germline V gene, CDR1 is SGDLS and CDR2 is YYNGEE. Written as DNA, the CDR3 is TGTGCCAGCAGCGTAGATCCAGGAGCCTACAATGAGCAGTTCTTC. This gives the protein CASSVDPGAYNEQFF.

The chain is built from TRBV11-2 and TRBJ2-7; D tentatively reads TRBD1 or TRBD2 (6 bases each). Germline lookup yields CDR1 SGHAT and CDR2 FQNNGV. This CDR3 is built from 15 residues. V was trimmed by 5 bases and J by 1 base, leaving 15 bases between them. CDR3 loop: CASSGNRGPSYEQYF. In DNA form, the CDR3 reads TGTGCCAGCAGCGGTAACCGGGGGCCATCCTACGAGCAGTACTTC.

The chain is built from TRBV9 and TRBJ2-7; tentatively, D is TRBD2 (6 bases). The germline gives CDR1 SGDLS, CDR2 YYNGEE. The CDR3 contains 13 residues. The V end was cut by 0 bases, the J end by 5 bases, with 9 bases between. CDR3 in DNA: TGTGCCAGCAGCGTAGGAGGAGGGAACGAGCAGTACTTC. This gives the protein CASSVGGGNEQYF.

This chain connects TRBV30 to TRBJ2-1; D remains unclear. The CDR3 is 12 amino acids. V gave up 0 bases and J gave up 10 bases, with 10 bases separating them. Germline V lookup: CDR1 GTSNPN, CDR2 SVGIG (reference sequence). CDR3 bases: TGTGCCTGGAGTGTCAGTGGGGAAGAGCAGTTCTTC. Amino acids: CAWSVSGEEQFF.

This clone was observed a single time. The DNA for the CDR3 is TGTGCCAGCAGCCGACTAGCGCTTGATAGCTCCTACAATGAGCAGTTCTTC. The encoded protein is CASSRLALDSSYNEQFF. This sequence joins TRBV7-9 and TRBJ2-1, with 8 nucleotides matching TRBD2. Germline-derived CDR1 and CDR2 are SEHNR and FQNEAQ (reference sequence). The trim removed 5 bases at V and 0 bases at J, leaving 9 bases unmatched. The length of the CDR3 is 17 residues.

The chain links TRBV6-1 to TRBJ1-3; D not certain. The CDR3 has 14 amino acids. Trimming stripped 1 base from V and 4 bases from J, with 8 bases between. CDR1 is MNHNS and CDR2 is SASEGT in the germline V gene. The CDR3 coding sequence is TGTGCCAGCAGTGAAGGGGCAGTAGGAAACACCATATATTTT. It encodes CASSEGAVGNTIYF.

This rearrangement joins TRBV4-2 to TRBJ2-7; TRBD2 agrees at 11 bases. Germline V gene lookup returns CDR1 LGHNA and CDR2 YNFKEQ. CDR3 length equals 17 residues. The junction had 10 bases not matched to a gene; V was cut back by 3 bases and J by 3 bases. The CDR3 region is CASSQSAGTSGYYEQYF. CDR3 in DNA: TGTGCCAGCAGCCAGTCAGCCGGGACTAGCGGATACTACGAGCAGTACTTC.

The V and J genes are TRBV6-6 and TRBJ2-7; D is perhaps TRBD1 (6 bases). The CDR3 sequence is 11 residues long. The V gene's germline CDR1 is MNHNY and CDR2 SVGAGI (reference sequence). The V gene lost 4 bases and the J gene lost 7 bases, with 8 bases spanning the gap. The CDR3: CASSSQGEQYF. The CDR3 nucleotides are TGTGCCAGCAGTTCGCAGGGGGAGCAGTACTTC.

V is TRBV7-9 and J is TRBJ1-1; D is perhaps TRBD1 (5 bases). This CDR3 contains 13 residues. V shed 8 bases and J shed 1 base, with 11 bases lying between them. Germline lookup yields CDR1 SEHNR and CDR2 FQNEAQ (reference sequence). The CDR3: CASSRVANTEAFF. The CDR3 nucleotides are TGTGCCAGCTCCAGGGTTGCGAACACTGAAGCTTTCTTT.

V usage is TRBV27 and J usage is TRBJ1-5; D ambiguous. The ends were cut back, 2 bases at V and 0 bases at J, with 8 bases in the middle. CDR1 and CDR2 (germline): MNHEY, SMNVEV (reference sequence). The CDR3 spans 15 residues. CDR3 loop: CASSLGMGSNQPQHF. For the CDR3, the DNA is TGTGCCAGCAGTTTAGGGATGGGTAGCAATCAGCCCCAGCATTTT.

The DNA for the CDR3 is TGTGCCAGCAGCTTAGGGGTTCCCGACACTGAAGCTTTCTTT. This gives the protein CASSLGVPDTEAFF. The gene calls are TRBV11-2 and TRBJ1-1, with no clear D. V dropped 1 base and J dropped 3 bases, with 9 bases sitting between them. The CDR3 loop spans 14 amino acids. CDR1 is SGHAT and CDR2 is FQNNGV in the germline V gene.

This chain uses TRBV6-5 with TRBJ1-2; TRBD1 matches 7 bases. Trimming cost V 5 bases and J 0 bases; bases outside gene matches: 6. Germline V gene data show CDR1 as MNHEY and CDR2 as SVGAGI. The CDR3 is 15 residues long. The CDR3 DNA reads TGTGCCAGCAGTGGGGACAGCGAAGCTAACTATGGCTACACCTTC. It is translated as CASSGDSEANYGYTF.

The chain carries TRBV6-1 and TRBJ1-1; a possible D gene is TRBD1 (5 bases). Germline V gene sequence: CDR1 MNHNS, CDR2 SASEGT. V was cut by 4 bases and J by 0 bases, with 12 bases left in between. This CDR3 has 15 amino acids. CDR3 DNA sequence: TGTGCCAGCAGTGTTGTAGGGGAGATGAACACTGAAGCTTTCTTT. Protein sequence: CASSVVGEMNTEAFF.

V and J are TRBV5-1 and TRBJ2-1; unclear D gene. The V gene lost 5 bases and the J gene lost 6 bases, with 6 bases spanning the gap. Germline V CDR1 and CDR2: SGHRS, YFSETQ. The CDR3 covers 11 residues. CDR3 region: CASRQINEQFF. The CDR3 DNA sequence: TGCGCCAGCAGGCAGATCAATGAGCAGTTCTTC.

J is TRBJ1-2 and V is TRBV30; 9 nucleotides match TRBD1. Losses at the gene ends were 3 bases for V and 7 bases for J; bases not matched to a gene: 6. Germline V CDR1 and CDR2: GTSNPN, SVGIG (reference sequence). The CDR3 loop spans 13 amino acids. CDR3 amino acids: CAWSSGQGLGYTF. The DNA of the CDR3 is TGTGCCTGGAGCTCGGGACAGGGCCTTGGCTACACCTTC.

The chain uses TRBV6-5 and TRBJ1-5; 7 bases fit TRBD1. Germline V gene data show CDR1 as MNHEY and CDR2 as SVGAGI. The CDR3 contains 13 residues. V lost 7 bases and J lost 2; bases outside the gene matches: 2. Here the CDR3 reads CASKGQGNQPQHF. In nucleotides, the CDR3 is TGTGCCAGCAAAGGACAGGGCAATCAGCCCCAGCATTTT.

The chain recombines TRBV27 with TRBJ2-7; D may match TRBD1 or TRBD2 (6 bases each). V gave up 5 bases and J gave up 0 bases, with 14 bases separating them. CDR3 length: 15 residues. Germline CDR1 and CDR2: MNHEY and SMNVEV (reference sequence). The CDR3 sequence is CASSPTGAGSYEQYF. The CDR3 nucleotides read TGTGCCAGCAGTCCGACAGGAGCGGGCTCCTACGAGCAGTACTTC.

Of note for this clone: This specimen includes other DNA sequences encoding the same CDR3. This sequence joins TRBV6-5 and TRBJ2-2; tentatively, D is TRBD2 (5 bases). V was shortened by 8 bases and J by 0 bases, with 10 bases between the two germline ends. Germline V gives CDR1 MNHEY, CDR2 SVGAGI. This CDR3 has 14 residues. The CDR3: CASSDSANTGELFF. Here the CDR3 DNA reads TGTGCCAGCTCCGATAGCGCGAACACCGGGGAGCTGTTTTTT.

This sequence joins TRBV11-2 and TRBJ2-1; D is unresolved. CDR3 length: 13 residues. V was pared by 4 bases and J by 8 bases, with 12 bases between. Germline-derived CDR1 and CDR2 are SGHAT and FQNNGV. The CDR3 bases are TGTGCCAGCAGCTGGAAAATTCGCGATGAGCAGTTCTTC. Translated: CASSWKIRDEQFF.

Notes on this clone: Other nucleotide sequences from this sample produce the same CDR3. The chain links TRBV5-1 to TRBJ1-2, with 9 bases matching TRBD1. Germline V gene data show CDR1 as SGHRS and CDR2 as YFSETQ. This CDR3 comprises 14 residues. V lost 0 bases and J lost 6; bases outside the gene matches: 3. The CDR3 loop reads CASSLAGTGNGYTF. CDR3 bases: TGCGCCAGCAGCTTGGCCGGGACAGGGAATGGCTACACCTTC.

The rearrangement uses TRBV30 and TRBJ2-3; D is perhaps TRBD1 or TRBD2 (5 bases each). CDR1 and CDR2 (germline): GTSNPN, SVGIG (reference sequence). The CDR3 loop spans 16 amino acids. Trimming stripped 2 bases from V and 0 bases from J, with 15 bases between. The CDR3 loop reads CAWSLGTGGSTDTQYF. The DNA of the CDR3 is TGTGCCTGGAGTCTTGGGACGGGCGGTAGCACAGATACGCAGTATTTT. The entire variable domain, with the rest obtained from reference TRBV30 and TRBJ2-3, is as follows: SQTIHQWPATLVQPVGSPLSLECTVEGTSNPNLYWYRQAAGRGLQLLFYSVGIGQISSEVPQNLSASRPQDRQFILSSKKLLLSDSGFYLCAWSLGTGGSTDTQYFGPGTRLTVL.

In DNA, the CDR3 is TGCGCCAGCAGCCAATATCCGGGACTAGTTGACAATGAGCAGTTCTTC. Its translation is CASSQYPGLVDNEQFF. The rearrangement joins TRBV4-3 to TRBJ2-1; 8 bases fit TRBD2. Germline V gene lookup returns CDR1 LGHNA and CDR2 YSLEER. With 2 bases clipped from V and 5 bases from J, the junction kept 8 bases outside the gene matches. The CDR3 length is 16 residues.

The chain is built from TRBV28 and TRBJ2-2; D is possibly TRBD1 (6 bases). This CDR3 is 15 amino acids long. Germline assignment: CDR1 MDHEN and CDR2 SYDVKM. V was clipped by 5 bases and J by 5 bases, with 15 bases between them. The CDR3 here is CASSATGSSTGELFF. Written as DNA, the CDR3 is TGTGCCAGCAGTGCGACAGGTTCGAGTACCGGGGAGCTGTTTTTT.